The subject of this entry is one T cell receptor (beta chain). The antigen is not known. The authors distributed each subset's genomic DNA evenly over several immunoSEQ plates. Only in-frame clones appear in the TCRdb table, and some are missing; sequencing was by immunoSEQ multiplex PCR. The data hold under 600,000 clones, with around 78% observed a single time. This specimen belongs to a study of shared clonotypes between healthy human individuals. Study background: The study enrolled a couple of women and a few men aged 18 to 49.

Notes on the study in general: It was anticipated that sequencing depth would influence how many clonotypes donors shared.

The sequenced sample was PBMCs. The TCR was taken from a woman in her forties in good health. Some clones in this sample may be carry-over from other donors' samples.

The CDR3 loop reads CASSFNGLQETQYF. The CDR3 coding sequence is TGTGCCAGCAGCTTTAACGGACTCCAAGAGACCCAGTACTTC. The chain carries TRBV7-2 and TRBJ2-5; possibly TRBD2 for D (5 bases). The CDR3 contains 14 residues. Germline CDR1 SGHTA, CDR2 FQGNSA. V shed 3 bases and J shed 1 base, with 9 bases lying between them.